This T cell receptor beta chain was observed in a study of cytomegalovirus exposure and HLA in healthy donors. PCR amplification relied on 60 Vbeta primers (plus 13 Jbeta primers). Assay used: immunoSEQ multiplex PCR; TCRdb lists only in-frame clones, some missing. The table lists 110,000 to 150,000 clones, approximately 81% of them singletons. This CDR3 is built from 12 residues. The V end was cut by 2 bases, the J end by 8 bases, with 7 bases between. Germline CDR1 is SGHRS and CDR2 is YFSETQ. What was sequenced was PBMCs. The chain couples TRBV5-1 to TRBJ1-4; D uncertain. This TCR came from a boy aged 2 to 10 in good health and CMV-seronegative. The CDR3 protein is CASSFNREKLFF. CDR3 bases: TGCGCCAGCAGCTTTAACAGAGAAAAACTGTTTTTT.